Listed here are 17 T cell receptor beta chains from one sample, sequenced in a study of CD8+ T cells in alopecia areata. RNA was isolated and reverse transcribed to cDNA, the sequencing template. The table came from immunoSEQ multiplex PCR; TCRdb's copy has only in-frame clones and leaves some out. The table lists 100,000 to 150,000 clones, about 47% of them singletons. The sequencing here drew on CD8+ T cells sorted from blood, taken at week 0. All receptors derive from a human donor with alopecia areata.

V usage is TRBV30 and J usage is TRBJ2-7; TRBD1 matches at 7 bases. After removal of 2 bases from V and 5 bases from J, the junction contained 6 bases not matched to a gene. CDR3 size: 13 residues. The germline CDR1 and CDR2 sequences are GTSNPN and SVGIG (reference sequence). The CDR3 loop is CAWSITGADEQYF. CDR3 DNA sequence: TGTGCCTGGAGTATCACAGGGGCCGACGAGCAGTACTTC.

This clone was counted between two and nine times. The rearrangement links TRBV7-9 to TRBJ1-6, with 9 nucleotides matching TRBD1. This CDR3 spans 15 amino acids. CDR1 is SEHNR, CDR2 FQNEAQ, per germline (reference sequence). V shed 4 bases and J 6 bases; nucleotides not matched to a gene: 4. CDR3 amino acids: CASSWTGVTNSPLHF. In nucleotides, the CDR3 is TGTGCCAGCAGCTGGACAGGGGTTACTAATTCACCCCTCCACTTT. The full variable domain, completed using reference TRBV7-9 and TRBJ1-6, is DTGVSQNPRHKITKRGQNVTFRCDPISEHNRLYWYRQTLGQGPEFLTYFQNEAQLEKSRLLSDRFSAERPKGSFSTLEIQRTEQGDSAMYLCASSWTGVTNSPLHFGNGTRLTVT.

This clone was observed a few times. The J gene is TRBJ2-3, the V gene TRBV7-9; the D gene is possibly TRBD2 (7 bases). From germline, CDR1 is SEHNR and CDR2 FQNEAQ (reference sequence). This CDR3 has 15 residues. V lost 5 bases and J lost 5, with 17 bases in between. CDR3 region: CASSPWGGSGDTQYF. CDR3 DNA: TGTGCCAGCAGCCCTTGGGGGGGCTCGGGAGATACGCAGTATTTT.

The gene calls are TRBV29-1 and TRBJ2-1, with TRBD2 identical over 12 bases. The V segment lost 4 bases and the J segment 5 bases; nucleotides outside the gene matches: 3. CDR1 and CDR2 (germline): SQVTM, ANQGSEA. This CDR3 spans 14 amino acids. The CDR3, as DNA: TGCAGCGTTGCAACTAGCGGGGGGCACAATGAGCAGTTCTTC. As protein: CSVATSGGHNEQFF.

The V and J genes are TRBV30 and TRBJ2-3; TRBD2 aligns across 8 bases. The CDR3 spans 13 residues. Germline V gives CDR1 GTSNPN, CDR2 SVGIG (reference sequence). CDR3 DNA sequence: TGTGCAGGGACGGGGGGGGTGACAGATACGCAGTATTTT. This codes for CAGTGGVTDTQYF. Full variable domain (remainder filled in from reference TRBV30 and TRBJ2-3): SQTIHQWPATLVQPVGSPLSLECTVEGTSNPNLYWYRQAAGRGLQLLFYSVGIGQISSEVPQNLSASRPQDRQFILSSKKLLLSDSGFYLCAGTGGVTDTQYFGPGTRLTVL.

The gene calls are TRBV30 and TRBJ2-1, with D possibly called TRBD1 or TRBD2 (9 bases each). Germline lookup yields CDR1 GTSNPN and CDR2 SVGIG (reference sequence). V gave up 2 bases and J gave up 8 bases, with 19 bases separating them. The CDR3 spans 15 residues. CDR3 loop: CAWSPSGTGYHEQFF. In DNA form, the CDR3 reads TGTGCCTGGAGTCCTAGCGGGACAGGGTACCATGAGCAGTTCTTC.

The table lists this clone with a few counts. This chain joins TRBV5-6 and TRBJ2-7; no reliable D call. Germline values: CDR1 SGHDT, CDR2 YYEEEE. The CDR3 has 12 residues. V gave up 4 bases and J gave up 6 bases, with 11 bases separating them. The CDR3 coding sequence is TGTGCCAGCAGCGCCCCTTCGGCCGAGCAGTACTTC. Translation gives CASSAPSAEQYF. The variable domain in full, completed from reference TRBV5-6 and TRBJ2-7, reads DAGVTQSPTHLIKTRGQQVTLRCSPKSGHDTVSWYQQALGQGPQFIFQYYEEEERQRGNFPDRFSGHQFPNYSSELNVNALLLGDSALYLCASSAPSAEQYFGPGTRLTVT.

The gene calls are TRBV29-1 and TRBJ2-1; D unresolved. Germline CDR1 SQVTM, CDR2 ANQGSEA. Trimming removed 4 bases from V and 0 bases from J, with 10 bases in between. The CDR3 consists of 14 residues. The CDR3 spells CSVAGFSSYNEQFF. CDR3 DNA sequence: TGCAGCGTTGCGGGCTTTAGCTCCTACAATGAGCAGTTCTTC.

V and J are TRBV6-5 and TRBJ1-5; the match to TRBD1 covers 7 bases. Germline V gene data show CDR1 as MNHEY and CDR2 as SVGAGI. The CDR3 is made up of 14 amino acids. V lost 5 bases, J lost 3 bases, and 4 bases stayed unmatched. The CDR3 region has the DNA TGTGCCAGCAGTCAACAGGGGCCCAATCAGCCCCAGCATTTT. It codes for CASSQQGPNQPQHF.

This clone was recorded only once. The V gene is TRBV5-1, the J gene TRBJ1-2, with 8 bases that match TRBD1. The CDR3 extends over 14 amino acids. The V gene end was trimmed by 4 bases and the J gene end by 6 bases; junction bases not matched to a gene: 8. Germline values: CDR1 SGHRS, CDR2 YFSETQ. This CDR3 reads CASSPRTGNDGYTF. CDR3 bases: TGCGCCAGCAGCCCGCGGACAGGGAATGATGGCTACACCTTC.

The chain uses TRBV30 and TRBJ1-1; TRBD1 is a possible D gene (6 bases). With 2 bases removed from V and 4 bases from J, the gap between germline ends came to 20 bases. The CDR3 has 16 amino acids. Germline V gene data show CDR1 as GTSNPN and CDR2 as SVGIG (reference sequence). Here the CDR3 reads CAWSMTSWGQGTEAFF. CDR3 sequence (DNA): TGTGCCTGGAGTATGACCTCCTGGGGGCAGGGCACTGAAGCTTTCTTT.

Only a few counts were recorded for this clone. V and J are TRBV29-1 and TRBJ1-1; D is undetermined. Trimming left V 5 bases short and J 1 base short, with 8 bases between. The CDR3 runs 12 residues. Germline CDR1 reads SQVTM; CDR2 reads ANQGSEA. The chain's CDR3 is CSVFTGNTEAFF. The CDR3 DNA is TGCAGCGTTTTTACCGGGAACACTGAAGCTTTCTTT. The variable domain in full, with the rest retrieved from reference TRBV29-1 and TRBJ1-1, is SAVISQKPSRDICQRGTSLTIQCQVDSQVTMMFWYRQQPGQSLTLIATANQGSEATYESGFVIDKFPISRPNLTFSTLTVSNMSPEDSSIYLCSVFTGNTEAFFGQGTRLTVV.

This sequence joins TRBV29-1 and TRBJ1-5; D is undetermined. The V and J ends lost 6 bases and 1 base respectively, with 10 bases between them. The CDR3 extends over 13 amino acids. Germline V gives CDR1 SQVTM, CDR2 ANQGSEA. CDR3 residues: CSVQPDSNQPQHF. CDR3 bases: TGCAGCGTCCAACCCGACAGCAATCAGCCCCAGCATTTT.

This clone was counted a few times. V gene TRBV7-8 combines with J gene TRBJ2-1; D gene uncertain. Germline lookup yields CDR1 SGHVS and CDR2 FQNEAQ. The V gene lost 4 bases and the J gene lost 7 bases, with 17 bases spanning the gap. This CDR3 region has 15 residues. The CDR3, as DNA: TGTGCCAGCAGCTCGGAACGAGTACCCCGGAATGAGCAGTTCTTC. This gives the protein CASSSERVPRNEQFF.

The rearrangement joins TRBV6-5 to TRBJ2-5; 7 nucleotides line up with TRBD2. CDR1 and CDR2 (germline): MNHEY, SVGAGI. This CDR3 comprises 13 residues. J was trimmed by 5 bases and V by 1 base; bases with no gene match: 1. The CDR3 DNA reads TGTGCCAGCAGTTACTGGGGGGGGGAGACCCAGTACTTC. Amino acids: CASSYWGGETQYF.

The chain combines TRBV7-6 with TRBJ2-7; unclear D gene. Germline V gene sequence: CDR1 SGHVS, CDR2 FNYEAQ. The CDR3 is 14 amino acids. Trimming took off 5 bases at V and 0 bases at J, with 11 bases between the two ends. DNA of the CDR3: TGTGCCAGCAGCCCCTTAACGAGCTCCTACGAGCAGTACTTC. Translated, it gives CASSPLTSSYEQYF. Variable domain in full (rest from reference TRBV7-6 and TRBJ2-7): GAGVSQSPRYKVTKRGQDVALRCDPISGHVSLYWYRQALGQGPEFLTYFNYEAQQDKSGLPNDRFSAERPEGSISTLTIQRTEQRDSAMYRCASSPLTSSYEQYFGPGTRLTVT.

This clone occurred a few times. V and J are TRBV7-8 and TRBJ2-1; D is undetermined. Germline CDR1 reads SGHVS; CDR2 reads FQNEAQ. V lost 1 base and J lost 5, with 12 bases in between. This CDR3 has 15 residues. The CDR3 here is CASSLGTELNNEQFF. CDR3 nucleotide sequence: TGTGCCAGCAGCTTAGGAACAGAACTCAACAATGAGCAGTTCTTC.